This entry concerns a single T cell receptor beta chain. What it binds is not known. The entry originates in a study of STAT5B mutations in CD4+ large granular lymphocyte leukemia. TCRdb keeps only in-frame clones here, not all; method: immunoSEQ multiplex PCR. The sample lists about 34,000 clones, 76% occurring once. General study results and limits: 8/27 top patient clones versus 2/35 control clones were TRBV06-family. No patients shared main leukemic clonotypes, though about 25% appeared at low frequency elsewhere.

The CDR3 runs to 18 residues. The V segment lost 4 bases and the J segment 0 bases; nucleotides outside the gene matches: 14. CDR1 is SGHNT and CDR2 is YYREEE in the germline V gene (reference sequence). Input material: CD4+ T cells from blood buffy coats. The chain employs TRBV5-4 and TRBJ2-7; 9 bases align to TRBD1. The TCR originated in a human donor in good health. This CDR3 is CASSVDRGDWSGSYEQYF. The CDR3 DNA sequence: TGTGCCAGCAGCGTTGACAGGGGGGACTGGTCTGGCTCCTACGAGCAGTACTTC. The full variable domain, completed using reference TRBV5-4 and TRBJ2-7, is ETGVTQSPTHLIKTRGQQVTLRCSSQSGHNTVSWYQQALGQGPQFIFQYYREEENGRGNFPPRFSGLQFPNYSSELNVNALELDDSALYLCASSVDRGDWSGSYEQYFGPGTRLTVT.